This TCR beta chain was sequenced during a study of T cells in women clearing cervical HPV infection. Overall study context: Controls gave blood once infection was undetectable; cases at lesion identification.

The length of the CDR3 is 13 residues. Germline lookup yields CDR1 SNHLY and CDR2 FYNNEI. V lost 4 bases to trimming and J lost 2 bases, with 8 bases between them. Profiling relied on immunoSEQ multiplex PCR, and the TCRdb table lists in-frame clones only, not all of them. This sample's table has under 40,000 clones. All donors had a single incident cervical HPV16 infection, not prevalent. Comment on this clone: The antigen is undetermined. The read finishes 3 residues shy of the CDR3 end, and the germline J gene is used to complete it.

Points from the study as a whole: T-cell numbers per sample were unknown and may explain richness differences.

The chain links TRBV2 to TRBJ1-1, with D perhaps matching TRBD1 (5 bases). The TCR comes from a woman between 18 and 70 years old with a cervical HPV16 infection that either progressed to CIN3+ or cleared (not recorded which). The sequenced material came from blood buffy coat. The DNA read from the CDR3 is TGTGCCAGCAGTGGGGGGGGTAACACTGAA. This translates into CASSGGGNTE. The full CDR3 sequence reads CASSGGGNTEAFF.